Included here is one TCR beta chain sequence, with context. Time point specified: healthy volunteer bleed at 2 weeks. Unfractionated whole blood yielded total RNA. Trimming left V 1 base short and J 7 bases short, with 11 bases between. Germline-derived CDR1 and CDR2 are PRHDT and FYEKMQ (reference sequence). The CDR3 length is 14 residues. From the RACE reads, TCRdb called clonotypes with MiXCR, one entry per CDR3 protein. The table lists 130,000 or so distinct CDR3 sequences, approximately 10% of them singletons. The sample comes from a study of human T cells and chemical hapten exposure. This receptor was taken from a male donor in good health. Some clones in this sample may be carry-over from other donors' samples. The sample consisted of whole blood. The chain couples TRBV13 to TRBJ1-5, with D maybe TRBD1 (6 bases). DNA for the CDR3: TGTGCCAGCAGCTTAGCGGGGGCAGGACAGCCCCAGCATTTT. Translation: CASSLAGAGQPQHF.